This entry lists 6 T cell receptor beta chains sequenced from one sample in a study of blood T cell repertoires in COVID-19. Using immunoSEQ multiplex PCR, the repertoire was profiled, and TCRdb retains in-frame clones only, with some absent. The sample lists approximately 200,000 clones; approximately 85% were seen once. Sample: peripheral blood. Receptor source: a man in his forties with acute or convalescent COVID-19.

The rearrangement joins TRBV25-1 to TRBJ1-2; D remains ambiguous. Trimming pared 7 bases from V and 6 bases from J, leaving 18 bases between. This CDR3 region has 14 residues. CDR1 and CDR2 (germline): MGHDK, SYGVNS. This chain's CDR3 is CASTLSGERNGYTF. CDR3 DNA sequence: TGTGCCAGCACCCTAAGCGGGGAGAGAAATGGCTACACCTTC.

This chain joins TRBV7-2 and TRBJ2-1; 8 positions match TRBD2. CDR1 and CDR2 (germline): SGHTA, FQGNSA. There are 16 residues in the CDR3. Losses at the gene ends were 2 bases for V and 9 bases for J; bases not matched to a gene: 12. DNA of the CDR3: TGTGCCAGCAGCTTATATGGGCGGGGGGCCGCTGGTGAGCAGTTCTTC. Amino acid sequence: CASSLYGRGAAGEQFF.

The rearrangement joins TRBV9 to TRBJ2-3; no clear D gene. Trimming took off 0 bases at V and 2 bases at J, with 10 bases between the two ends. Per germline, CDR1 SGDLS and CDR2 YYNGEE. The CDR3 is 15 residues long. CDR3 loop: CASSVGGEPTDTQYF. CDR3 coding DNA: TGTGCCAGCAGCGTAGGAGGAGAGCCCACAGATACGCAGTATTTT.

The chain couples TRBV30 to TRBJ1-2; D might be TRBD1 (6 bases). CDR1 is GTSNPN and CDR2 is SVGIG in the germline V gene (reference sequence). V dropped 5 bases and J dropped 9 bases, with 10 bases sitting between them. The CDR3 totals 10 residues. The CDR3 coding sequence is TGTGCCTGGGCAGGGGATAGCTACACCTTC. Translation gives CAWAGDSYTF.

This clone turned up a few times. The CDR3, as DNA: TGTGCCAGCAGCCAGGATGCGGGGACAGGAAAAGAGACCCAGTACTTC. Protein product: CASSQDAGTGKETQYF. This chain joins TRBV4-2 and TRBJ2-5, with 8 bases matching TRBD1. V gave up 3 bases and J gave up 3 bases; unmatched junction bases: 9. The V gene's germline CDR1 is LGHNA and CDR2 YNFKEQ. CDR3 length equals 16 residues.

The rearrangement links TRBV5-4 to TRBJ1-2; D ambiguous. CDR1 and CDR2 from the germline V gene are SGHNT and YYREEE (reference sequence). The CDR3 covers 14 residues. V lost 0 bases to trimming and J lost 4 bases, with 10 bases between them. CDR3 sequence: CASSLGPGGYGYTF. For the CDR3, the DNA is TGTGCCAGCAGCTTGGGGCCAGGAGGCTATGGCTACACCTTC.